This section outlines one T cell receptor beta chain sequence together with its context. Antigen: not known. The data originate from a study of vaccination and CD4 T cells after COVID-19. Study-wide background: Sampling that followed vaccination took place a median approximately 72 days after dose two, within a range of 14 to 241. General study points: For convalescent patients, 304 of the 307 vaccine-specific clones analyzed were classified as spike mono-reactive.

The germline CDR1 and CDR2 sequences are SEHNR and FQNEAQ (reference sequence). V shed 3 bases and J shed 2 bases, with 17 bases lying between them. The CDR3 covers 16 residues. TCRdb passed the PCR reads through MiXCR, listing each CDR3 protein once. The data show 20,000 to 25,000 distinct CDR3 sequences, 50% to 60% seen once. The sequence was obtained from a human donor who had recovered from COVID-19. The sequences come from CD4+ T cells from blood, collected before SARS-CoV-2 vaccination. This chain links TRBV7-9 with TRBJ2-7; tentative D call: TRBD2 (5 bases). CDR3 sequence (DNA): TGTGCCAGCAGCTTTGTCCGGGGTCTCAATACCTACGAGCAGTACTTC. Protein: CASSFVRGLNTYEQYF. Full variable domain (outside the CDR3, taken from reference TRBV7-9 and TRBJ2-7): DTGVSQNPRHKITKRGQNVTFRCDPISEHNRLYWYRQTLGQGPEFLTYFQNEAQLEKSRLLSDRFSAERPKGSFSTLEIQRTEQGDSAMYLCASSFVRGLNTYEQYFGPGTRLTVT.